These 30 T cell receptor beta chains came from one sample sequenced in a study of quantifying T cell responses using KT2 cells. Study-level background: RNA was reverse transcribed with TCR alpha and beta constant-region primers.

An oligo carrying a UMI was ligated to the cDNA 3' end. An equimolar mix of RC1.1 and RC1.2 primed the beta chain across TRBC1 and TRBC2. MiXCR, applied by TCRdb to the UMI-ligation and nested PCR reads, yields one record per CDR3 protein. The sample carries approximately 43,000 distinct CDR3 sequences, about a sixth recorded once. Sequencing was performed on PBMCs spiked with cells of the T cell clone KT2. Source of these receptors: a human donor.

The chain employs TRBV5-4 and TRBJ2-1; 11 nucleotides match TRBD1. J was trimmed by 5 bases and V by 3 bases; bases with no gene match: 10. The CDR3 runs to 17 residues. Germline CDR1 SGHNT, CDR2 YYREEE (reference sequence). DNA for the CDR3: TGTGCCAGCAGCTGGAGGGGGGGACAGGGGGACCACAATGAGCAGTTCTTC. Translation: CASSWRGGQGDHNEQFF.

This clonotype was counted only a few times. The CDR3 nucleotides are TGTGCCTGGAGTTCGGTAGTTCAGGGCGGGGAGCTGTTTTTT. Encoded protein: CAWSSVVQGGELFF. The J gene is TRBJ2-2, the V gene TRBV30, with D tentatively TRBD1 (5 bases). CDR3 length equals 14 residues. The V and J ends lost 2 bases and 7 bases respectively, with 14 bases between them. CDR1 and CDR2 from the germline V gene are GTSNPN and SVGIG (reference sequence).

The rearrangement uses TRBV7-2 and TRBJ2-3; possible D gene TRBD2, 5 bases. This CDR3 region has 15 residues. Germline V gene data show CDR1 as SGHTA and CDR2 as FQGNSA. V shed 1 base and J shed 4 bases, with 12 bases lying between them. The CDR3 region is CASSLVRGLADTQYF. The CDR3 DNA reads as TGTGCCAGCAGCTTAGTACGGGGTCTGGCAGATACGCAGTATTTT.

This clonotype was observed a handful of times. The chain has TRBV20-1 and TRBJ2-1; D remains ambiguous. Germline V lookup: CDR1 DFQATT, CDR2 SNEGSKA (reference sequence). Trimming pared 2 bases from V and 5 bases from J, leaving 7 bases between. The CDR3 covers 12 residues. CDR3 DNA: TGCAGTGCTAGAATAAGGAACAATGAGCAGTTCTTC. Encoded protein: CSARIRNNEQFF.

This clonotype was picked up a small number of times. The rearrangement joins TRBV20-1 to TRBJ2-3; possibly TRBD1 for D (6 bases). Between the trimmed V and J ends, which lost 4 bases and 1 base, there was a span of 12 bases. This CDR3 is built from 14 residues. CDR1 and CDR2 from the germline V gene are DFQATT and SNEGSKA (reference sequence). In DNA, the CDR3 is TGCAGTGCTAAAATGCAGGGGCGCACAGATACGCAGTATTTT. This translates into CSAKMQGRTDTQYF.

The chain employs TRBV5-4 and TRBJ2-7; 9 bases agree with TRBD2. CDR3 length: 13 amino acids. Germline V gene sequence: CDR1 SGHNT, CDR2 YYREEE (reference sequence). Trimming took 4 bases from V and 5 from J; bases not matched to a gene: 4. The CDR3 DNA reads TGTGCCAGCAGCCCCGGGACTAGCAACGAGCAGTACTTC. Protein: CASSPGTSNEQYF.

The V call is TRBV5-1, the J call TRBJ2-7, with D tentatively TRBD1 (5 bases). The CDR3 length is 13 residues. V was cut by 0 bases and J by 12 bases, with 16 bases left in between. From germline, CDR1 is SGHRS and CDR2 YFSETQ. The CDR3, as DNA: TGCGCCAGCAGCTTGGCTGGGGCTGAGAGTCGGTACTTC. Translation gives CASSLAGAESRYF. Complete variable domain (other parts from reference TRBV5-1 and TRBJ2-7): KAGVTQTPRYLIKTRGQQVTLSCSPISGHRSVSWYQQTPGQGLQFLFEYFSETQRNKGNFPGRFSGRQFSNSRSEMNVSTLELGDSALYLCASSLAGAESRYFGPGTRLTVT.

This clonotype turned up a few times. The gene calls are TRBV4-3 and TRBJ2-7; possible D gene TRBD2, 6 bases. The CDR3 length is 14 residues. In germline, CDR1 is LGHNA, CDR2 YSLEER. The V end lost 4 bases, the J end lost 1 base, and 11 bases lay between the germline ends. CDR3 DNA: TGCGCCAGCAGCCGGGAGGTAGTGTCCTACGAGCAGTACTTC. It specifies CASSREVVSYEQYF.

This clonotype was observed a few times. V is TRBV7-2 and J is TRBJ2-1; 11 nucleotides align to TRBD2. Germline V gene data show CDR1 as SGHTA and CDR2 as FQGNSA. This CDR3 has 15 residues. V shed 2 bases and J 5 bases; nucleotides not matched to a gene: 2. CDR3: CASSLRLAGNNEQFF. CDR3 DNA sequence: TGTGCCAGCAGCTTAAGACTAGCGGGGAACAATGAGCAGTTCTTC.

This clonotype turned up a few times. This chain joins TRBV2 and TRBJ1-3; a possible D gene is TRBD1 (5 bases). The V and J ends lost 5 bases and 3 bases respectively, with 8 bases between them. The CDR3 sequence is 13 residues long. The germline V gene encodes CDR1 SNHLY and CDR2 FYNNEI. In DNA form, the CDR3 reads TGTGCCAGCAGTCAGGGCTATGGAAACACCATATATTTT. It specifies CASSQGYGNTIYF.

In this sample, this clonotype turned up a few times. The rearrangement links TRBV12-3 or TRBV12-4 to TRBJ2-3; the D gene is possibly TRBD1 (5 bases). Deletions cut 3 bases from V and 2 bases from J, with 12 bases between. CDR3 length equals 15 residues. This CDR3 reads CASSFRAGITDTQYF. DNA of the CDR3: TGTGCCAGCAGTTTTAGGGCAGGGATCACAGATACGCAGTATTTT.

In its sample, this clonotype was seen a few times. The chain is built from TRBV20-1 and TRBJ2-3; 7 nucleotides agree with TRBD2. V was pared by 6 bases and J by 2 bases, with 11 bases of the junction left unmatched. The CDR3 sequence is 15 residues long. CDR1 is DFQATT, CDR2 SNEGSKA, per germline (reference sequence). DNA of the CDR3: TGCAGTGCCCCGGAGGCAGCGGGGACCACAGATACGCAGTATTTT. Amino acids: CSAPEAAGTTDTQYF.

The rearrangement joins TRBV15 to TRBJ2-3, with TRBD2 matching over 9 bases. The V and J ends lost 0 bases and 2 bases, in that order; junction bases with no gene match: 6. The CDR3 runs to 17 residues. CDR1 and CDR2 (germline): LNHNV, YYDKDF (reference sequence). CDR3 bases: TGTGCCACCAGCAGAGATTCTCTAGCGGGAACCACAGATACGCAGTATTTT. Its translation: CATSRDSLAGTTDTQYF. The full variable domain, its missing parts supplied by reference TRBV15 and TRBJ2-3, is DAMVIQNPRYQVTQFGKPVTLSCSQTLNHNVMYWYQQKSSQAPKLLFHYYDKDFNNEADTPDNFQSRRPNTSFCFLDIRSPGLGDTAMYLCATSRDSLAGTTDTQYFGPGTRLTVL.

This clonotype occurred a few times. The chain is built from TRBV20-1 and TRBJ1-5; D perhaps matches TRBD1 (5 bases). This CDR3 region has 13 residues. The germline V and J ends were trimmed by 6 bases and 3 bases, with 12 bases remaining between them. The germline CDR1 and CDR2 sequences are DFQATT and SNEGSKA (reference sequence). The CDR3 sequence: CSAGGKDNQPQHF. The DNA for the CDR3 is TGCAGTGCCGGGGGTAAAGACAATCAGCCCCAGCATTTT.

There are a few counts of this clonotype. The chain is built from TRBV5-1 and TRBJ2-7; 12 nucleotides agree with TRBD1. The germline V gene encodes CDR1 SGHRS and CDR2 YFSETQ. The CDR3 consists of 14 residues. Trimming cost V 3 bases and J 6 bases; bases outside gene matches: 4. Here the CDR3 DNA reads TGCGCCAGCAGCTCCGGGACAGGGGGCGGCGAGCAGTACTTC. Its protein product is CASSSGTGGGEQYF.

This clonotype occurred a few times. The rearrangement links TRBV12-3 or TRBV12-4 to TRBJ1-1, with D hard to call. The CDR3 is 11 residues long. The V gene lost 1 base and the J gene lost 8 bases, with 5 bases spanning the gap. In DNA, the CDR3 is TGTGCCAGCAGTTTAGAGGCAGAAGCTTTCTTT. Amino acids: CASSLEAEAFF.

This clonotype was detected ten times or more. J is TRBJ2-7 and V is TRBV29-1, with a weak D call TRBD1 (5 bases). This CDR3 region has 13 residues. Trimming stripped 4 bases from V and 3 bases from J, with 13 bases between. CDR1 and CDR2 (germline): SQVTM, ANQGSEA. CDR3 amino acids: CSVVSDRVYEQYF. CDR3 DNA: TGCAGCGTTGTCTCCGACAGAGTCTACGAGCAGTACTTC.

This clonotype was counted at least ten times. The chain employs TRBV5-1 and TRBJ2-1; D is perhaps TRBD1 (5 bases). The CDR3 covers 15 residues. Germline V gene lookup returns CDR1 SGHRS and CDR2 YFSETQ. Trimming removed 4 bases at V and 2 bases at J, with 13 bases between. CDR3 in DNA: TGCGCCAGCAGCCCCCCAGGGTCCCCCTACAATGAGCAGTTCTTC. It specifies CASSPPGSPYNEQFF.

V usage is TRBV7-9 and J usage is TRBJ1-3; perhaps TRBD1 as D (5 bases). V gave up 5 bases and J gave up 0 bases, with 20 bases separating them. The CDR3 loop spans 18 amino acids. Germline-derived CDR1 and CDR2 are SEHNR and FQNEAQ (reference sequence). The CDR3, as DNA: TGTGCCAGCAGCCCCCCGGAATTTGACAGTTACTCTGGAAACACCATATATTTT. It encodes CASSPPEFDSYSGNTIYF.

This clonotype came up many times. V usage is TRBV6-1 and J usage is TRBJ2-7, with D uncertain. The germline V gene encodes CDR1 MNHNS and CDR2 SASEGT. The CDR3 has 14 amino acids. Trimming stripped 3 bases from V and 2 bases from J, with 11 bases between. DNA for the CDR3: TGTGCCAGCAGTGAGATTAAGGGCCCCTACGAGCAGTACTTC. It translates to CASSEIKGPYEQYF.

This clonotype has a handful of counts. This chain joins TRBV20-1 and TRBJ1-5; no clear D. From germline, CDR1 is DFQATT and CDR2 SNEGSKA (reference sequence). Trimming pared 2 bases from V and 9 bases from J, leaving 11 bases between. This CDR3 has 12 amino acids. CDR3 loop: CSARIGDRPQHF. The DNA of the CDR3 is TGCAGTGCTAGAATAGGCGATAGGCCCCAGCATTTT.

This clonotype came up many times. V is TRBV3-1 and J is TRBJ2-1, with 10 nucleotides matching TRBD2. CDR1 and CDR2 (germline): LGHDT, YNNKEL (reference sequence). With V trimmed by 2 bases and J by 3 bases, 1 base remained unmatched. CDR3 length: 15 amino acids. The CDR3 loop reads CASSQSSGSYNEQFF. CDR3 sequence (DNA): TGTGCCAGCAGCCAATCTAGCGGGAGCTACAATGAGCAGTTCTTC.

The CDR3 here is CASSEVFLGQFF. In DNA, the CDR3 is TGTGCCAGCAGTGAAGTTTTCCTGGGGCAGTTCTTC. The chain has TRBV2 and TRBJ2-1; no clear D gene. Trimming stripped 1 base from V and 12 bases from J, with 10 bases between. Germline CDR1 and CDR2: SNHLY and FYNNEI. This CDR3 contains 12 residues. The full variable domain, completed using reference TRBV2 and TRBJ2-1, is EPEVTQTPSHQVTQMGQEVILRCVPISNHLYFYWYRQILGQKVEFLVSFYNNEISEKSEIFDDQFSVERPDGSNFTLKIRSTKLEDSAMYFCASSEVFLGQFFGPGTRLTVL.

The chain recombines TRBV6-5 with TRBJ2-5, with 7 bases that match TRBD1. CDR3 size: 13 residues. Trimming cost V 6 bases and J 4 bases; bases outside gene matches: 5. Looked up from germline, CDR1 is MNHEY and CDR2 is SVGAGI. The DNA of the CDR3 is TGTGCCAGCAGGTCATCAGGGGGAGAGACCCAGTACTTC. Translated, it gives CASRSSGGETQYF.

This chain's CDR3 is CASSYTGNTIYF. The CDR3 DNA sequence: TGTGCCAGCAGTTATACCGGAAACACCATATATTTT. The rearrangement links TRBV6-2 or TRBV6-3 to TRBJ1-3; no clear D gene. The CDR3 runs 12 residues. Germline V CDR1 and CDR2: MNHEY, SVGEGT. V gave up 3 bases and J gave up 4 bases, with 4 bases separating them.

The V gene is TRBV10-3, the J gene TRBJ2-1, with a possible D match to TRBD2 (6 bases). Trimming removed 3 bases from V and 8 bases from J, with 17 bases in between. Germline values: CDR1 ENHRY, CDR2 SYGVKD. This CDR3 region has 15 residues. CDR3 sequence: CAISDLGLSGDEQFF. The CDR3 DNA sequence: TGTGCCATCAGTGACCTGGGACTCTCCGGCGATGAGCAGTTCTTC.

The sample holds many counts of this clonotype. The chain combines TRBV11-2 with TRBJ2-5, with TRBD1 as a possible D gene (6 bases). This CDR3 spans 15 amino acids. The V end was cut by 2 bases, the J end by 0 bases, with 10 bases between. Germline CDR1 is SGHAT and CDR2 is FQNNGV. CDR3 sequence reads: CASSLRTVYQETQYF. The CDR3 DNA sequence: TGTGCCAGCAGCTTAAGGACAGTGTACCAAGAGACCCAGTACTTC.

V is TRBV7-2 and J is TRBJ1-3; D gene uncertain. Germline V gives CDR1 SGHTA, CDR2 FQGNSA. The CDR3 length is 14 residues. V lost 2 bases and J 0 bases, leaving 5 bases between the germline ends. CDR3: CASSLSNSGNTIYF. The DNA for the CDR3 is TGTGCCAGCAGCTTAAGCAACTCTGGAAACACCATATATTTT.

Ten or more counts support this clonotype. V is TRBV6-5 and J is TRBJ1-2; 12 bases match TRBD1. Germline CDR1 reads MNHEY; CDR2 reads SVGAGI. This CDR3 has 16 residues. With 4 bases clipped from V and 8 bases from J, the junction kept 11 bases outside the gene matches. Written as DNA, the CDR3 is TGTGCCAGCAGTTTTTATTCCGGGACAGGGGGCATCGGCTACACCTTC. Encoded protein: CASSFYSGTGGIGYTF.

A few counts support this clonotype. This chain's CDR3 is CASSLSARGSYEQYF. The CDR3, as DNA: TGTGCCAGCAGTTTATCAGCGAGGGGATCCTACGAGCAGTACTTC. V is TRBV12-3 or TRBV12-4 and J is TRBJ2-7; TRBD1 or TRBD2 may be the D gene (5 bases each). The CDR3 covers 15 residues. Trimming removed 2 bases from V and 1 base from J, with 12 bases in between.